The source of this T cell receptor (beta chain) is a study of OX40 agonist ivuxolimab in advanced cancers. Study-wide results and caveats: CD4+ T cells averaged fewer expanded clones than CD8+ T cells.

Profiled with immunoSEQ multiplex PCR; TCRdb holds only in-frame clones, not every one. The table records about 97,000 clones, roughly nine tenths of them present only once. Details on this clone: The antigen remains unidentified.

The specimen was CD4+ or CD8+ T cells sorted from blood, collected in a trial of the OX40 agonist ivuxolimab. The TCR comes from an adult with an advanced solid tumor such as melanoma, head and neck, liver or kidney cancer.

The CDR3 spells CAISESSGPNSPLHF. CDR3 coding DNA: TGTGCCATCAGTGAGTCGTCGGGACCAAATTCACCCCTCCACTTT. V gene TRBV10-3 combines with J gene TRBJ1-6, with D possibly TRBD1 on 5 matching bases. The CDR3 totals 15 residues. The germline gives CDR1 ENHRY, CDR2 SYGVKD. V was cut by 0 bases and J by 7 bases, with 10 bases left in between.